The 15 T cell receptor gamma chains given below trace back to one sample, sequenced in a study of Vδ1+ human thymocytes. Regarding the study as a whole: Highly polyclonal TRG and TRD repertoires with Gaussian CDR3 length distributions appeared in thymus.

RNA was extracted from the cells and then reverse transcribed. CDR3 amplicons came from multiplex PCR with pooled V-gene forward and constant-region reverse primers. TCRdb called clones from the multiplex PCR reads again using CATT. This sample has 36,000 or so gamma-chain clones, with around 20% found just once. The antigens for these receptors are not known. Sequencing was performed on Vdelta1+ gamma-delta thymocytes from the thymus. Subset in this sample: FACS-sorted CD3+ TCRalphabeta- TCRVdelta1+ TCRVdelta2- thymocytes. The receptors here all came from a girl under three years old who had congenital heart surgery.

The rearrangement joins TRGV2 to TRGJ1 or TRGJ2. CDR1 is EGSNGY, CDR2 YDSYNSKV, per germline. This CDR3 is 12 amino acids long. The V and J ends lost 3 bases and 7 bases, in that order; junction bases with no gene match: 6. DNA of the CDR3: TGTGCCACCTGGGACCCAGGGTATAAGAAACTCTTT. Protein: CATWDPGYKKLF.

Comment on this clone: Other DNA sequences within the sample encode an identical CDR3. The chain is built from TRGV8 and TRGJ1 or TRGJ2. The CDR3 runs to 13 residues. Germline CDR1 VENAVY, CDR2 YDSYNSRV. The V and J ends lost 3 bases and 3 bases, in that order; junction bases with no gene match: 5. The CDR3 spells CATWDVLYYKKLF. CDR3 nucleotides: TGTGCCACCTGGGATGTCCTTTATTATAAGAAACTCTTT.

This clone was counted between two and nine times. The chain combines TRGV3 with TRGJ1 or TRGJ2. V was clipped by 0 bases and J by 3 bases; unmatched bases: 11. The CDR3 covers 16 residues. Looked up from germline, CDR1 is VTNTFY and CDR2 is YDVSTARD (reference sequence). CDR3 in DNA: TGTGCCACCTGGGACAGGCCCCGGCCCCTTTATTATAAGAAACTCTTT. Translated, it gives CATWDRPRPLYYKKLF.

This chain joins TRGV2 and TRGJ1 or TRGJ2. The CDR3 is 13 residues long. The V segment lost 0 bases and the J segment 6 bases; nucleotides outside the gene matches: 5. Germline loops: CDR1 EGSNGY, CDR2 YDSYNSKV. CDR3 coding DNA: TGTGCCACCTGGGACGGGTCCATTTATAAGAAACTCTTT. Amino acids: CATWDGSIYKKLF.

The rearrangement links TRGV9 to TRGJ1 or TRGJ2. J lost 3 bases, V lost 5 bases, and 10 bases had no gene match. The CDR3 covers 14 residues. CDR1 and CDR2 from the germline V gene are GITISATS and ISYDGTV (reference sequence). Written as DNA, the CDR3 is TGTGCCTTGTGGGTCAGCGGGAGTTATTATAAGAAACTCTTT. It codes for CALWVSGSYYKKLF.

The J gene is TRGJ1 or TRGJ2, the V gene TRGV2. The V and J ends lost 6 bases and 2 bases, in that order; junction bases with no gene match: 10. The CDR3 runs to 14 residues. Germline CDR1 is EGSNGY and CDR2 is YDSYNSKV. The CDR3 DNA is TGTGCCACCTGGAAGCAGCCGTATTATTATAAGAAACTCTTT. It is translated as CATWKQPYYYKKLF.

This chain joins TRGV9 and TRGJ1 or TRGJ2. Germline CDR1 and CDR2: GITISATS and ISYDGTV (reference sequence). V was pared by 0 bases and J by 6 bases, with 14 bases of the junction left unmatched. The CDR3 consists of 16 residues. This chain's CDR3 is CALWEVPTIIIYKKLF. For the CDR3, the DNA is TGTGCCTTGTGGGAGGTGCCCACCATAATTATTTATAAGAAACTCTTT.

The sample holds a few counts of this clone. This rearrangement joins TRGV8 to TRGJ1 or TRGJ2. This CDR3 region has 18 residues. Germline assignment: CDR1 VENAVY and CDR2 YDSYNSRV. The trim removed 2 bases at V and 0 bases at J, leaving 16 bases unmatched. The CDR3 spells CATWDTTKPATNYYKKLF. The CDR3 region has the DNA TGTGCCACCTGGGATACGACAAAACCTGCTACGAATTATTATAAGAAACTCTTT.

This clone occurred a few times. The chain is built from TRGV4 and TRGJ1 or TRGJ2. Losses at the gene ends were 4 bases for V and 5 bases for J; bases not matched to a gene: 14. Germline V gene lookup returns CDR1 EGSTGY and CDR2 YDSYTSSV. There are 15 residues in the CDR3. This CDR3 reads CATWEALSQHYKKLF. The DNA of the CDR3 is TGTGCCACCTGGGAAGCCCTATCTCAACATTATAAGAAACTCTTT.

The gene calls are TRGV9 and TRGJ1 or TRGJ2. Per germline, CDR1 GITISATS and CDR2 ISYDGTV (reference sequence). CDR3 length: 13 amino acids. The ends lost 5 bases at V and 5 bases at J; junction bases unmatched: 9. CDR3 coding DNA: TGTGCCTTGTGGGCCAGTGGGCATTATAAGAAACTCTTT. Amino acid sequence: CALWASGHYKKLF.

This clone was counted only a few times. The rearrangement joins TRGV3 to TRGJ1 or TRGJ2. Germline CDR1 reads VTNTFY; CDR2 reads YDVSTARD (reference sequence). Losses at the gene ends were 0 bases for V and 1 base for J; bases not matched to a gene: 6. The CDR3 is 15 amino acids. Written as DNA, the CDR3 is TGTGCCACCTGGGACAGGCGAGGAAATTATTATAAGAAACTCTTT. Protein sequence: CATWDRRGNYYKKLF.

Only a few counts were recorded for this clone. The chain links TRGV9 to TRGJP2. There are 13 residues in the CDR3. V was clipped by 2 bases and J by 12 bases; unmatched bases: 9. The germline V gene has CDR1 GITISATS and CDR2 ISYDGTV (reference sequence). The CDR3 nucleotides read TGTGCCTTGTGGGAGGCGCCCCTTGGGATCAAGACGTTT. Amino acids: CALWEAPLGIKTF.

The chain carries TRGV9 and TRGJP2. Germline trimming cut 2 bases from V and 2 bases from J; bases unmatched to any gene: 8. Germline CDR1 GITISATS, CDR2 ISYDGTV (reference sequence). This CDR3 spans 16 amino acids. The CDR3 loop reads CALWEDLSSSDWIKTF. CDR3 nucleotides: TGTGCCTTGTGGGAGGACCTCTCCAGTAGTGATTGGATCAAGACGTTT.

On this clone itself: Within the sample, other DNA sequences also encode this same CDR3. V is TRGV4 and J is TRGJ1 or TRGJ2. Germline CDR1 reads EGSTGY; CDR2 reads YDSYTSSV. This CDR3 region has 13 residues. The V segment lost 4 bases and the J segment 3 bases; nucleotides outside the gene matches: 6. For the CDR3, the DNA is TGTGCCACCTGGGACGGCATTTATTATAAGAAACTCTTT. This translates into CATWDGIYYKKLF.

This chain connects TRGV4 to TRGJP2. CDR3 size: 15 residues. Germline V gene data show CDR1 as EGSTGY and CDR2 as YDSYTSSV. With 4 bases clipped from V and 0 bases from J, the junction kept 5 bases outside the gene matches. The CDR3 DNA is TGTGCCACCTGGGAGCGCTATAGTAGTGATTGGATCAAGACGTTT. This codes for CATWERYSSDWIKTF.